This T cell receptor beta chain was recovered during a study of a mutant IDH1 vaccine in newly diagnosed glioma. Background on the study: V12 corresponded to week 35 and V13 to week 47.

Indicated time point: week 47, end of study. The investigators gave 300 ug of mutant IDH1 20-mer peptide in each vaccine dose, together with topical imiquimod. Turning to this clone: Its antigen is currently unknown.

Generated by immunoSEQ multiplex PCR, the TCRdb table keeps only in-frame clones and is missing some. The sample includes some 56,000 clones, approximately 71% seen only once; the top ten take approximately 5.3%. This receptor was taken from a man between 50 and 59 years old with glioma. The specimen comprised PBMCs, sampled from a glioma patient whose treatment included an IDH1 peptide vaccine.

The CDR3 here is CATSRDPGGGQPQHF. The CDR3 DNA follows: TGTGCCACCAGCAGAGACCCGGGGGGAGGTCAGCCCCAGCATTTT. The chain links TRBV15 to TRBJ1-5; maybe TRBD1 (5 bases). Trimming took 0 bases from V and 6 from J, leaving 12 bases between them. The CDR3 contains 15 residues. CDR1 and CDR2 (germline): LNHNV, YYDKDF (reference sequence).